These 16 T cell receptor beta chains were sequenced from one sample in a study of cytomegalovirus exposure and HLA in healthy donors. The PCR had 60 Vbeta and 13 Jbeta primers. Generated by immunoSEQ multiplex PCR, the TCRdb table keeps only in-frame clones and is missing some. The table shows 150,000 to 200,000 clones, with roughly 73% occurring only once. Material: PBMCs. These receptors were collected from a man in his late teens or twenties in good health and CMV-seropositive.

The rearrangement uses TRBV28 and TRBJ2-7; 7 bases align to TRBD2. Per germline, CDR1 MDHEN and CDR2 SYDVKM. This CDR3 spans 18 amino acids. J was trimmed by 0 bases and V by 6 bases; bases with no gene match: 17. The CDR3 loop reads CASSYPHDLAGPSYEQYF. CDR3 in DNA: TGTGCCAGCAGCTACCCCCATGATTTAGCGGGTCCCTCCTACGAGCAGTACTTC.

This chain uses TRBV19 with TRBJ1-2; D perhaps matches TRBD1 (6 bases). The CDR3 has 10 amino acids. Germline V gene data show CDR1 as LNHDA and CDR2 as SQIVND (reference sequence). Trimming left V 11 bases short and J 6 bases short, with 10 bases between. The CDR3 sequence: CASQGNGYTF. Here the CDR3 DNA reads TGTGCCTCACAGGGTAATGGCTACACCTTC.

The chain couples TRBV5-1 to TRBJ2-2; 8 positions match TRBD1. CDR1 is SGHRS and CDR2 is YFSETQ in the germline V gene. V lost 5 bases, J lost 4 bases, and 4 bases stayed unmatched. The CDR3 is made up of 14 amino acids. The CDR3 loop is CASRAGGATGELFF. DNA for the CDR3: TGCGCCAGCAGGGCAGGGGGCGCCACCGGGGAGCTGTTTTTT.

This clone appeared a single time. CDR3 region: CASSQAGQGMGEKLFF. The CDR3 nucleotides read TGTGCCAGCAGCCAAGCCGGACAGGGGATGGGGGAAAAACTGTTTTTT. V usage is TRBV5-4 and J usage is TRBJ1-4; 9 nucleotides match TRBD1. The germline V gene has CDR1 SGHNT and CDR2 YYREEE (reference sequence). This CDR3 has 16 amino acids. The J segment lost 8 bases and the V segment lost 4 bases, leaving 12 bases of the junction unmatched.

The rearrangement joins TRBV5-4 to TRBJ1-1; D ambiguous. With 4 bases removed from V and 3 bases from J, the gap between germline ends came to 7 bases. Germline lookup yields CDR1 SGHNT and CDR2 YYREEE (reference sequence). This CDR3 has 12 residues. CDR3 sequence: CASSLSYTEAFF. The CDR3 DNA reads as TGTGCCAGCAGCCTTTCCTACACTGAAGCTTTCTTT.

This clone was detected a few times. The CDR3 DNA follows: TGTGCCAGCAGCTCACCTGGCGGGAGGGCCACAGATACGCAGTATTTT. Protein: CASSSPGGRATDTQYF. The chain combines TRBV7-9 with TRBJ2-3; 9 bases agree with TRBD2. The CDR3 extends over 16 amino acids. The V and J ends lost 4 bases and 2 bases, in that order; junction bases with no gene match: 7. Germline-derived CDR1 and CDR2 are SEHNR and FQNEAQ (reference sequence).

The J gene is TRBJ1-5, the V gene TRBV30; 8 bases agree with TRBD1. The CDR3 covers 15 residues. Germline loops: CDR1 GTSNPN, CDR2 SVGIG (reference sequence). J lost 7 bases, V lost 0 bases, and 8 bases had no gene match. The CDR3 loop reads CAWSVRTGPNQPQHF. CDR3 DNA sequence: TGTGCCTGGAGTGTCCGGACAGGGCCAAACCAGCCCCAGCATTTT.

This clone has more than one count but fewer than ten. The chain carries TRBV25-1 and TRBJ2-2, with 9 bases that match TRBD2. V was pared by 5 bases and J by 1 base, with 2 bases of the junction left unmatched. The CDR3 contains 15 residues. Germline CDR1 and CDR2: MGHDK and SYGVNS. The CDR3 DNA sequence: TGTGCCAGCAGTTTAGCGGGAGTGAACACCGGGGAGCTGTTTTTT. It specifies CASSLAGVNTGELFF.

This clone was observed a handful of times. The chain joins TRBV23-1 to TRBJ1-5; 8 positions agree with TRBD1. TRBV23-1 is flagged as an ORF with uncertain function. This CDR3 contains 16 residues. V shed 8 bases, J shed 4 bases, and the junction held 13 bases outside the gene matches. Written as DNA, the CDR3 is TGCGCCAGCGGCCCTTCAGGGGGCTCGACAAATCAGCCCCAGCATTTT. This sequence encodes CASGPSGGSTNQPQHF.

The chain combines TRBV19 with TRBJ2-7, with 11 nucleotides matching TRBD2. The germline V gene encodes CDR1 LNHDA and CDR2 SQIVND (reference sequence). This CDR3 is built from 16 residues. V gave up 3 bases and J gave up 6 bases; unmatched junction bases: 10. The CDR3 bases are TGTGCCAGTAGTATCAGGTGGCGGCTAGCGGGAGGCGAGCAGTACTTC. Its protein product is CASSIRWRLAGGEQYF. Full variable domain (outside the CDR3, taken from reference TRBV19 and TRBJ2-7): DGGITQSPKYLFRKEGQNVTLSCEQNLNHDAMYWYRQDPGQGLRLIYYSQIVNDFQKGDIAEGYSVSREKKESFPLTVTSAQKNPTAFYLCASSIRWRLAGGEQYFGPGTRLTVT.

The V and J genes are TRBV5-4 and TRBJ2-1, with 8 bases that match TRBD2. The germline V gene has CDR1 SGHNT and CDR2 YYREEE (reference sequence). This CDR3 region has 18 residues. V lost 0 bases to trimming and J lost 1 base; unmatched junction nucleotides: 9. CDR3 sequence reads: CASSLGLAGPGSYNEQFF. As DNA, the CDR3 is TGTGCCAGCAGCTTGGGGCTAGCGGGCCCAGGTTCCTACAATGAGCAGTTCTTC.

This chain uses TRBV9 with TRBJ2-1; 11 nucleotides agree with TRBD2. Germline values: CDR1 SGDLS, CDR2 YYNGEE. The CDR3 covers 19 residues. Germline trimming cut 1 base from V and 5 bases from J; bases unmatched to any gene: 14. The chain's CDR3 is CASSVPEGFAGLADNEQFF. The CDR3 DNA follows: TGTGCCAGCAGCGTACCTGAAGGGTTTGCGGGACTAGCGGACAATGAGCAGTTCTTC.

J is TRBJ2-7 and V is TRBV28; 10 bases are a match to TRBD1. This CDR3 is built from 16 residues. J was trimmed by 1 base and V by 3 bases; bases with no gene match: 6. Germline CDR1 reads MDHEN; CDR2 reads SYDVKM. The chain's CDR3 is CASSFQGTGVSYEQYF. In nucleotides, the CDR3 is TGTGCCAGCAGTTTTCAAGGGACAGGGGTTTCCTACGAGCAGTACTTC.

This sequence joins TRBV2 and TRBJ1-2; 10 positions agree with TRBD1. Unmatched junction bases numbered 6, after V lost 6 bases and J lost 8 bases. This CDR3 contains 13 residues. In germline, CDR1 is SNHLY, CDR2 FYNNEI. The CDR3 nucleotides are TGTGCCAGCAGCGCGGGACAGGGGTCCGGCTACACCTTC. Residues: CASSAGQGSGYTF.

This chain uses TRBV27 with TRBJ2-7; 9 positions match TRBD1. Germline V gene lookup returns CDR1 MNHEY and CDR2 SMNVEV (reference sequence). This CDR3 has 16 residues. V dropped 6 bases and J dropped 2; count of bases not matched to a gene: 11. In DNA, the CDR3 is TGTGCCAGCAGGAAGATGGGACAGGGTATAGCCTACGAGCAGTACTTC. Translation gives CASRKMGQGIAYEQYF.

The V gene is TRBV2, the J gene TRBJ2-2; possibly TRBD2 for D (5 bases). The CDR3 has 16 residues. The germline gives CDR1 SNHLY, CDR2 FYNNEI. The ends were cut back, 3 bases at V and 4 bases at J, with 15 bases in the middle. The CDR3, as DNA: TGTGCCAGCAGTGAGTACGTACCTGCGGGCACCGGGGAGCTGTTTTTT. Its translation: CASSEYVPAGTGELFF.